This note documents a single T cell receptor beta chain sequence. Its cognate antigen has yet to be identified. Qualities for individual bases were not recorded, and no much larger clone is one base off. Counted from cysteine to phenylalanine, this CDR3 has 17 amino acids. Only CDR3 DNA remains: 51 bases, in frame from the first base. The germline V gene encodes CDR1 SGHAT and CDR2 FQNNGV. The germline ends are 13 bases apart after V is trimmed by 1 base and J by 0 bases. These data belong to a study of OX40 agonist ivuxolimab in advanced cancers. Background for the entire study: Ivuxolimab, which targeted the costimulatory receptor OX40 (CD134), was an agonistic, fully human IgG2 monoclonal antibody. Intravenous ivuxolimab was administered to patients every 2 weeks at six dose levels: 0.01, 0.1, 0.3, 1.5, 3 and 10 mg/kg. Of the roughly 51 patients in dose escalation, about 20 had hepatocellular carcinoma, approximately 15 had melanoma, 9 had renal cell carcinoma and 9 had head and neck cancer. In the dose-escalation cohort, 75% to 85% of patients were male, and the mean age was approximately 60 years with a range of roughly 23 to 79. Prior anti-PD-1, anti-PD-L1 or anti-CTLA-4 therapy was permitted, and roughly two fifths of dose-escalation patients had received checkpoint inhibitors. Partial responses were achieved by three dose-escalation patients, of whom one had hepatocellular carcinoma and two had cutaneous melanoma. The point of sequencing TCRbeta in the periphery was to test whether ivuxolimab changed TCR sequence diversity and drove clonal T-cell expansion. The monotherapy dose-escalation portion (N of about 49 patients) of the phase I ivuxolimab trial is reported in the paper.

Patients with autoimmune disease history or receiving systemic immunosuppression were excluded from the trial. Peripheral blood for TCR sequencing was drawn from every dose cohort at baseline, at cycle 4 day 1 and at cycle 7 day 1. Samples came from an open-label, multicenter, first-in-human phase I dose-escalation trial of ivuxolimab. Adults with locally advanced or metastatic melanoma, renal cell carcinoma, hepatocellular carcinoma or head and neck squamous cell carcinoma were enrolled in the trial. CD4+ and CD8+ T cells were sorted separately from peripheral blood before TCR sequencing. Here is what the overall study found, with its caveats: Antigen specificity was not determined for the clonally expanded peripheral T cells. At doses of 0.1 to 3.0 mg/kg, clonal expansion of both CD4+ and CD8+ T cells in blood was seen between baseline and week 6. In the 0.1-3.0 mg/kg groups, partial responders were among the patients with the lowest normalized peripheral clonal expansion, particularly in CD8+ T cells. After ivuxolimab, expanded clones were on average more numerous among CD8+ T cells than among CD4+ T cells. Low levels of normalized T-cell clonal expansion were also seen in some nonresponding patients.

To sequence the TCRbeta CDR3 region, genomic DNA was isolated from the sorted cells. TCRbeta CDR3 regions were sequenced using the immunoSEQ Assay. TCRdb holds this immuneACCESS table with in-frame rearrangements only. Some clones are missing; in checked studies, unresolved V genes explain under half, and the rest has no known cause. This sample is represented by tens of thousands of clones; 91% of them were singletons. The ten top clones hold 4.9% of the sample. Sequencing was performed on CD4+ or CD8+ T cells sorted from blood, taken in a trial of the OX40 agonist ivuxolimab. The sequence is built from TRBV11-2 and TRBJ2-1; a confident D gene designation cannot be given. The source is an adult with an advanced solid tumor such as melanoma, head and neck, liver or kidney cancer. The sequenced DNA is TGTGCCAGCAGCTTAGTTTGGCTATCGGCCTCCTACAATGAGCAGTTCTTC. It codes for CASSLVWLSASYNEQFF.